These 4 T cell receptor beta chains were sequenced from one sample in a study of Ad26.COV2.S vaccination and SARS-CoV-2 variants. Treatment here: 15 to 20 received Ad26.COV2.S at low or high dose, single or two shots; roughly 5 received placebo; per-sample allocation not given. The samples date from day 63 after the first vaccine or placebo injection. Sequencing used immunoSEQ multiplex PCR; TCRdb keeps in-frame clones, though not all of them. The sample lists more than 400,000 clones, around 91% occurring once. The material sequenced was peripheral blood, taken in a trial of Ad26.COV2.S vaccine versus placebo. The receptor source for this set is a person aged 18-60 years who received the Ad26.COV2.S COVID-19 vaccine or a placebo.

V is TRBV6-5 and J is TRBJ2-3; TRBD1 might be the D (5 bases). Germline CDR1 MNHEY, CDR2 SVGAGI. The ends were cut back, 6 bases at V and 3 bases at J, with 13 bases in the middle. This CDR3 has 14 amino acids. This CDR3 reads CASRGSTVTDTQYF. CDR3 nucleotide sequence: TGTGCCAGCAGGGGGTCGACAGTTACAGATACGCAGTATTTT.

The chain recombines TRBV5-1 with TRBJ2-1; 9 bases fit TRBD2. J gave up 8 bases and V 0 bases, and 3 bases lay outside the gene matches. Germline values: CDR1 SGHRS, CDR2 YFSETQ. The CDR3 has 14 residues. This CDR3 reads CASSLAGGRDEQFF. CDR3 DNA sequence: TGCGCCAGCAGCTTGGCCGGCGGGAGGGATGAGCAGTTCTTC.

The CDR3 DNA follows: TGTGCCACCAGTAAGGTTACAGGGAACCAAGAGACCCAGTACTTC. Translation gives CATSKVTGNQETQYF. This rearrangement joins TRBV24-1 to TRBJ2-5; weak D call: TRBD1 (6 bases). Per germline, CDR1 KGHDR and CDR2 SFDVKD. The CDR3 spans 15 residues. The V gene lost 6 bases and the J gene lost 0 bases, with 13 bases spanning the gap.

The V gene is TRBV28, the J gene TRBJ2-3, with no clear D. This CDR3 is 13 amino acids long. Looked up from germline, CDR1 is MDHEN and CDR2 is SYDVKM. V lost 5 bases to trimming and J lost 1 base, with 7 bases between them. CDR3 nucleotides: TGTGCCAGCAGTCCCCCGGGCACAGATACGCAGTATTTT. It encodes CASSPPGTDTQYF.